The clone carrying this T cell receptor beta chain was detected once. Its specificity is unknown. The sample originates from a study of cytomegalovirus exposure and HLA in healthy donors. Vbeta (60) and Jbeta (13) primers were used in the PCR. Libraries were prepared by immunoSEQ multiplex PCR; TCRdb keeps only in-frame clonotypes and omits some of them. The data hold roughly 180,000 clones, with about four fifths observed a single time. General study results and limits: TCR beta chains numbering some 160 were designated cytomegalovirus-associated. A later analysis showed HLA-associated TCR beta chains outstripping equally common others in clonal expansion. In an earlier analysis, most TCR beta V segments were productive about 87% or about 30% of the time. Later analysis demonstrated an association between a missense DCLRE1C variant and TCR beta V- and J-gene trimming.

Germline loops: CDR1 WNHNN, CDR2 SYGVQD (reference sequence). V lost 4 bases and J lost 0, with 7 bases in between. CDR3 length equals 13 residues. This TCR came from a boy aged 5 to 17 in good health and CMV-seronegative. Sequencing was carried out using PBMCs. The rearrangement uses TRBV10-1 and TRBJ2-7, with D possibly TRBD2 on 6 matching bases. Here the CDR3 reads CASSGGASYEQYF. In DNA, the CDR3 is TGCGCCAGCAGTGGCGGGGCCTCCTACGAGCAGTACTTC.